This T cell receptor (beta chain) is from a study of T cells in Graves' hyperthyroidism and ophthalmopathy. About the research overall: It was at initial diagnosis, before any treatment, that peripheral blood was collected. The study, taken as a whole, reports: It was a median about seven months before onset that the model predicted ophthalmopathy. Expanded thyroid clonotypes (above 0.001) were mostly also found in blood.

This clonotype was counted ten times or more. What it binds is not known. Amplification of TCR beta CDR3 regions was performed using RNA transcripts as template. HTBI primers were the set used in a first-round RT-PCR of the TCR CDR3. TCRdb fed the multiplex PCR reads into MiXCR, producing one record per CDR3 protein. The data hold roughly 500,000 distinct CDR3 sequences, with roughly 25% observed a single time. Trimming took 4 bases from V and 1 from J, leaving 5 bases between them. Germline V gene data show CDR1 as LNHDA and CDR2 as SQIVND (reference sequence). The CDR3 length is 13 residues. The diagnoses drew upon clinical symptoms, serum thyroxine and TRAb, thyroid ultrasound and orbital computed tomography.

The receptor comes from a young woman with Graves' ophthalmopathy. Specimen: blood. The chain is built from TRBV19 and TRBJ1-5; no reliable D call. CDR3: CASSKGSNQPQHF. CDR3 bases: TGTGCCAGTAGTAAGGGCAGCAATCAGCCCCAGCATTTT.